A single TCR beta chain is shown here with its context. No antigen is known for it. Template was genomic DNA from frozen, unsorted single-cell suspensions. In germline, CDR1 is SGHDN, CDR2 FVKESK. The CDR3 is 19 amino acids. The ends lost 2 bases at V and 9 bases at J; junction bases unmatched: 20. The data were taken from a study of immune cell composition in non-small cell lung cancer. Data came from immunoSEQ multiplex PCR; TCRdb stores just in-frame clones and leaves some out. Among approximately 5,800 clones listed, roughly 73% were seen once. Whole-study results and caveats: Squamous lung tumours showed higher top 10 clone scores and clonality than adenocarcinomas. Tumour TCR-beta clonality was not significantly tied to smoking pack-years. TIL tumour reactivity correlated with maximal tumour-associated clone frequency in adenocarcinoma.

The sample comprised lung tumor tissue. This chain uses TRBV14 with TRBJ2-1, with 9 bases matching TRBD1. This clonotype was sampled from a human donor with non-small cell lung cancer. The CDR3: CASSQLYRTPGQGGSEQFF. CDR3 bases: TGTGCCAGCAGCCAACTCTATCGAACCCCGGGACAGGGAGGATCTGAGCAGTTCTTC.